The 10 T cell receptor beta chains presented below share a single source sample, sequenced in a study of CD8 T cells in ankylosing spondylitis. Each CDR3 protein is one row after TCRdb ran MiXCR on the 5' RACE reads. Among 200,000 or so distinct CDR3 sequences listed, about an eighth were seen once. Sequenced material: blood, either unsorted or a sorted T cell fraction (not recorded which). The receptors were gathered from a female donor with ankylosing spondylitis or in good health (not recorded which).

This clonotype was counted many times. The rearrangement uses TRBV10-3 and TRBJ2-3, with 8 bases that match TRBD2. From germline, CDR1 is ENHRY and CDR2 SYGVKD. Trimming removed 2 bases from V and 2 bases from J; junction bases left unmatched: 3. CDR3 length: 15 residues. CDR3 nucleotide sequence: TGTGCCATCAGTGAGATAGCGGGGACCACAGATACGCAGTATTTT. Translation: CAISEIAGTTDTQYF.

The chain couples TRBV6-1 to TRBJ2-7; 9 positions match TRBD1. Per germline, CDR1 MNHNS and CDR2 SASEGT. The CDR3 covers 15 residues. V was pared by 5 bases and J by 4 bases, with 9 bases of the junction left unmatched. The CDR3 loop reads CASSKQTGTGYEQYF. The CDR3 coding sequence is TGTGCCAGCAGTAAACAAACCGGGACAGGGTACGAGCAGTACTTC.

On this clonotype itself: A read error may be the cause here, since a much bigger clone is one base away. This rearrangement joins TRBV12-3 or TRBV12-4 to TRBJ2-2; TRBD1 might be the D (5 bases). Deletions cut 7 bases from V and 4 bases from J, with 10 bases between. CDR3 length equals 13 residues. CDR3 DNA: TGTGCCAGCATGGGGCAGCTCACCGGGGAGCTGTTTTTT. Translating it yields CASMGQLTGELFF.

The chain has TRBV20-1 and TRBJ2-2; the match to TRBD2 covers 12 bases. CDR3 size: 15 residues. V shed 4 bases and J 5 bases; nucleotides not matched to a gene: 5. CDR1 is DFQATT and CDR2 is SNEGSKA in the germline V gene (reference sequence). Written as DNA, the CDR3 is TGCAGTGCTATTCATGGGACTAGCGGGACCGGGGAGCTGTTTTTT. Its protein product is CSAIHGTSGTGELFF.

This clonotype was picked up many times. This chain joins TRBV6-2 or TRBV6-3 and TRBJ1-5, with TRBD1 matching over 10 bases. V shed 5 bases, J shed 7 bases, and the junction held 14 bases outside the gene matches. CDR3 size: 17 residues. Per the germline V gene, CDR1 is MNHEY and CDR2 is SVGEGT. The CDR3 region is CASSAGTGATSVQPQHF. The CDR3 DNA follows: TGTGCCAGCAGTGCCGGGACAGGGGCCACCTCCGTCCAGCCCCAGCATTTT.

This clonotype was seen many times. The V and J genes are TRBV24-1 and TRBJ1-1, with D perhaps TRBD1 (5 bases). Germline V lookup: CDR1 KGHDR, CDR2 SFDVKD. Trimming pared 4 bases from V and 1 base from J, leaving 12 bases between. The CDR3 totals 15 residues. CDR3 nucleotides: TGTGCCACCAGTGAGCGACAGTTAAGGAACACTGAAGCTTTCTTT. This codes for CATSERQLRNTEAFF.

With regard to this clonotype: Just one base apart from a much larger clone, this may be a read error. V and J are TRBV28 and TRBJ2-7; a weak D match, TRBD1 (5 bases). Per germline, CDR1 MDHEN and CDR2 SYDVKM. This CDR3 region has 12 residues. V lost 3 bases and J lost 6, with 9 bases in between. This CDR3 is CASSFQGREQYF. For the CDR3, the DNA is TGTGCCAGCAGTTTCCAGGGCCGCGAGCAGTACTTC.

The rearrangement joins TRBV10-3 to TRBJ1-1; TRBD1 matches at 9 bases. The CDR3 sequence is 15 residues long. J gave up 1 base and V 2 bases, and 2 bases lay outside the gene matches. The V gene's germline CDR1 is ENHRY and CDR2 SYGVKD. CDR3 in amino acids: CAISEGQGKNTEAFF. The CDR3 coding sequence is TGTGCCATCAGTGAGGGACAGGGGAAGAACACTGAAGCTTTCTTT.

This clonotype was seen many times. This rearrangement joins TRBV5-1 to TRBJ1-1, with D possibly being TRBD1 (5 bases). The CDR3 consists of 13 residues. CDR1 is SGHRS, CDR2 YFSETQ, per germline. Trimming shortened V by 3 bases and J by 4 bases, and 10 bases separated the two germline ends. The CDR3: CASSYRGGTEAFF. The DNA of the CDR3 is TGCGCCAGCAGCTACCGGGGGGGCACTGAAGCTTTCTTT.

This clonotype was picked up many times. The chain recombines TRBV7-8 with TRBJ2-1; tentative D call: TRBD1 (5 bases). This CDR3 has 15 amino acids. The V gene's germline CDR1 is SGHVS and CDR2 FQNEAQ. V was trimmed by 8 bases and J by 4 bases, leaving 18 bases between them. The CDR3 nucleotides are TGTGCCAGCCGGACATCTCCCTCGGAATACAATGAGCAGTTCTTC. Amino acid sequence: CASRTSPSEYNEQFF.